The 20 T cell receptor beta chains presented below share a single source sample, sequenced in a study of T cell changes during pregnancy in multiple sclerosis. Here immunoSEQ multiplex PCR was the method, and the copy in TCRdb shows in-frame clones only, minus some. Among 61,000 or so clones, around 93% were seen once, and the ten largest hold approximately 0.36%. This sample comprised CD4+ T cells from peripheral blood mononuclear cells, obtained before pregnancy. All receptors come from a female donor with multiple sclerosis, enrolled in a pregnancy study.

The chain combines TRBV14 with TRBJ2-3, with D possibly TRBD2 on 6 matching bases. Germline assignment: CDR1 SGHDN and CDR2 FVKESK. V was pared by 1 base and J by 2 bases, with 10 bases between. The CDR3 contains 15 residues. Here the CDR3 reads CASSQGWGDTDTQYF. The CDR3 region has the DNA TGTGCCAGCAGCCAAGGCTGGGGGGACACAGATACGCAGTATTTT. The full variable domain, completed using reference TRBV14 and TRBJ2-3, is EAGVTQFPSHSVIEKGQTVTLRCDPISGHDNLYWYRRVMGKEIKFLLHFVKESKQDESGMPNNRFLAERTGGTYSTLKVQPAELEDSGVYFCASSQGWGDTDTQYFGPGTRLTVL.

For the CDR3, the DNA is TGTGCCAGTAGTATCCCCGTGGGGGGATCCTATGGCTACACCTTC. Translation gives CASSIPVGGSYGYTF. The chain employs TRBV19 and TRBJ1-2, with D perhaps TRBD1 (5 bases). The germline gives CDR1 LNHDA, CDR2 SQIVND (reference sequence). This CDR3 region has 15 residues. The V gene lost 3 bases and the J gene lost 4 bases, with 15 bases spanning the gap. The entire variable domain, with the rest obtained from reference TRBV19 and TRBJ1-2, is as follows: DGGITQSPKYLFRKEGQNVTLSCEQNLNHDAMYWYRQDPGQGLRLIYYSQIVNDFQKGDIAEGYSVSREKKESFPLTVTSAQKNPTAFYLCASSIPVGGSYGYTFGSGTRLTVV.

This chain uses TRBV7-9 with TRBJ2-3; 11 bases line up with TRBD2. This CDR3 is 14 amino acids long. The V and J ends lost 9 bases and 0 bases, in that order; junction bases with no gene match: 2. CDR1 SEHNR and CDR2 FQNEAQ come from the germline V gene (reference sequence). DNA for the CDR3: TGTGCCAGTCTAGCGGGGGGTAGCACAGATACGCAGTATTTT. It encodes CASLAGGSTDTQYF.

The rearrangement joins TRBV14 to TRBJ2-1; D is possibly TRBD2 (6 bases). This CDR3 has 17 residues. V shed 1 base and J shed 1 base, with 14 bases lying between them. Germline lookup yields CDR1 SGHDN and CDR2 FVKESK. Here the CDR3 DNA reads TGTGCCAGCAGCCAAGGGAGGTTTAGCGGATCCTACAATGAGCAGTTCTTC. Translated, it gives CASSQGRFSGSYNEQFF.

The V and J genes are TRBV2 and TRBJ2-6; TRBD1 matches 9 bases. The V segment lost 1 base and the J segment 0 bases; nucleotides outside the gene matches: 10. The CDR3 sequence is 20 residues long. Germline V gene lookup returns CDR1 SNHLY and CDR2 FYNNEI. CDR3 region: CASSEDGTGSRGSGANVLTF. The CDR3 coding sequence is TGTGCCAGCAGTGAAGACGGGACAGGGTCAAGGGGCTCTGGGGCCAACGTCCTGACTTTC.

Turning to this clone: A read error may account for a junction end that differs from germline. This rearrangement joins TRBV5-4 to TRBJ2-3; TRBD1 agrees at 7 bases. Germline V gene sequence: CDR1 SGHNT, CDR2 YYREEE (reference sequence). The length of the CDR3 is 13 residues. CDR3 amino acids: CASSWDSIDTQYF. CDR3 DNA sequence: TGTGCCAGCAGCTGGGACAGCATAGATACGCAGTATTTT.

J is TRBJ1-5 and V is TRBV7-2; D is unclear. Looked up from germline, CDR1 is SGHTA and CDR2 is FQGNSA. The CDR3 is 14 amino acids. Trimming cost V 0 bases and J 2 bases, with 5 bases left between them. CDR3 residues: CASSLAPGNQPQHF. CDR3 bases: TGTGCCAGCAGCTTAGCACCGGGCAATCAGCCCCAGCATTTT.

This clone appeared a single time. The V and J genes are TRBV25-1 and TRBJ2-7, with D perhaps matching TRBD1 (6 bases). Germline CDR1 is MGHDK and CDR2 is SYGVNS. This CDR3 has 14 amino acids. Trimming stripped 4 bases from V and 1 base from J, with 11 bases between. CDR3 nucleotide sequence: TGTGCCAGCAGTGGAGGGGGTCGTTCCTACGAGCAGTACTTC. Translating gives CASSGGGRSYEQYF.

A single count supports this clone. The chain uses TRBV4-2 and TRBJ2-1; 11 nucleotides align to TRBD2. CDR3 length equals 17 residues. J gave up 5 bases and V 1 base, and 7 bases lay outside the gene matches. CDR1 LGHNA and CDR2 YNFKEQ come from the germline V gene. In nucleotides, the CDR3 is TGTGCCAGCAGCCAAGTGGGGCTAGCGGGAGGAAACAATGAGCAGTTCTTC. Its translation is CASSQVGLAGGNNEQFF.

The chain uses TRBV9 and TRBJ2-1; TRBD1 agrees at 9 bases. CDR1 is SGDLS and CDR2 is YYNGEE in the germline V gene. The CDR3 totals 16 residues. V lost 1 base to trimming and J lost 10 bases; unmatched junction nucleotides: 12. CDR3 coding DNA: TGTGCCAGCAGCGTACACCGGGACAGGGTATTAGAGGAGCAGTTCTTC. Protein product: CASSVHRDRVLEEQFF.

The V call is TRBV7-3, the J call TRBJ2-1; perhaps TRBD2 as D (6 bases). The CDR3 runs to 16 residues. Germline assignment: CDR1 SGHTA and CDR2 FQGTGA. With 4 bases removed from V and 4 bases from J, the gap between germline ends came to 17 bases. The CDR3, as DNA: TGTGCCAGCAGCTCCTCTAGCGCCTACTCGTACAATGAGCAGTTCTTC. Encoded protein: CASSSSSAYSYNEQFF.

This clone showed up just a few times. The rearrangement links TRBV29-1 to TRBJ2-4, with D perhaps TRBD2 (6 bases). Trimming took off 3 bases at V and 5 bases at J, with 14 bases between the two ends. CDR1 and CDR2 from the germline V gene are SQVTM and ANQGSEA. The CDR3 has 14 amino acids. CDR3 coding DNA: TGCAGCGTTGACTTGGGGGGATCTCAAAACATTCAGTACTTC. Translating it yields CSVDLGGSQNIQYF.

The rearrangement uses TRBV4-3 and TRBJ2-6; possibly TRBD2 for D (6 bases). The CDR3 runs to 21 residues. CDR1 is LGHNA and CDR2 is YSLEER in the germline V gene. The V end was cut by 3 bases, the J end by 3 bases, with 27 bases between. CDR3: CASSQYLVGVGGAGGANVLTF. In DNA form, the CDR3 reads TGCGCCAGCAGCCAGTATCTAGTCGGGGTCGGGGGTGCGGGTGGGGCCAACGTCCTGACTTTC.

The rearrangement uses TRBV4-3 and TRBJ1-1, with D unclear. There are 15 residues in the CDR3. Germline CDR1 reads LGHNA; CDR2 reads YSLEER. Deletions cut 0 bases from V and 1 base from J, with 9 bases between. The CDR3 region is CASSQDQAGNTEAFF. CDR3 nucleotides: TGCGCCAGCAGCCAAGATCAGGCAGGGAACACTGAAGCTTTCTTT.

This clone was recorded only once. The chain recombines TRBV6-5 with TRBJ2-7, with D hard to call. The CDR3 totals 13 residues. CDR1 is MNHEY and CDR2 is SVGAGI in the germline V gene. Trimming cost V 6 bases and J 2 bases, with 11 bases left between them. The CDR3 bases are TGTGCCAGCAGATCTCCGGGTACCTACGAGCAGTACTTC. This codes for CASRSPGTYEQYF.

The chain is built from TRBV7-2 and TRBJ2-2, with 10 bases aligning to TRBD2. The junction had 12 bases not matched to a gene; V was cut back by 7 bases and J by 7 bases. CDR1 SGHTA and CDR2 FQGNSA come from the germline V gene. This CDR3 contains 16 residues. The CDR3 DNA sequence: TGTGCCAGCACCCTCAACGCGGGACTAGCGATCGGGGAGCTGTTTTTT. As protein: CASTLNAGLAIGELFF.

The rearrangement uses TRBV20-1 and TRBJ2-7; possibly TRBD1 for D (5 bases). Germline values: CDR1 DFQATT, CDR2 SNEGSKA (reference sequence). This CDR3 contains 11 residues. V lost 7 bases and J 6 bases, leaving 13 bases between the germline ends. CDR3 protein: CSGQGLGEQYF. In nucleotides, the CDR3 is TGCAGTGGTCAGGGATTGGGCGAGCAGTACTTC.

The chain links TRBV19 to TRBJ2-3; perhaps TRBD2 as D (5 bases). Germline V lookup: CDR1 LNHDA, CDR2 SQIVND (reference sequence). The germline V and J ends were trimmed by 3 bases and 2 bases, with 9 bases remaining between them. The CDR3 consists of 14 residues. In nucleotides, the CDR3 is TGTGCCAGTAGTATCAAGGGAGACACAGATACGCAGTATTTT. Residues: CASSIKGDTDTQYF.

The gene calls are TRBV25-1 and TRBJ1-1; 7 nucleotides agree with TRBD1. V lost 3 bases, J lost 6 bases, and 7 bases stayed unmatched. In germline, CDR1 is MGHDK, CDR2 SYGVNS. The CDR3 totals 14 residues. The CDR3 is CASSDPTTGSEAFF. DNA for the CDR3: TGTGCCAGCAGTGACCCTACGACAGGGTCTGAAGCTTTCTTT.

A note on this clone: Germline is not matched at one junction end, which may reflect a read error. The chain joins TRBV6-6 to TRBJ1-2, with 9 positions matching TRBD1. Germline CDR1 MNHNY, CDR2 SVGAGI (reference sequence). The CDR3 loop spans 13 amino acids. CDR3 in amino acids: CASTDRGTGTNSF. The CDR3 DNA follows: TGTGCCAGCACCGACAGGGGGACAGGGACAAACTCGTTC.